The clone carrying this TCR beta chain showed up just a few times. Its antigen is unidentified. These data originate in a study of post-analysis software for immune sequencing data. As for the study in general: The cohort encompassed relapsing-remitting, secondary progressive and progressive-relapsing multiple sclerosis disease courses. Study outcomes and limitations: Elevated frequency relative to controls characterized four or five TRBV segments in patients, TRBV5-6, TRBV5-1 and TRBV20-1 among them. The normalized Chao1 diversity of multiple sclerosis patients was significantly lower than that of controls.

The CDR3 has 15 amino acids. Per germline, CDR1 SGHRS and CDR2 YFSETQ. V dropped 4 bases and J dropped 7; count of bases not matched to a gene: 8. Built from TCR beta cDNA, the libraries had unique molecular identifiers in them. The yield from roughly 1 to 10 million T cells was around 500,000 cDNA molecules in total. TCRdb analysed the PCR reads with MiXCR anew, one entry per CDR3 protein. This sample has approximately 400,000 distinct CDR3 sequences, with about a third found just once. Sequenced input: blood. This clonotype originated in a girl aged 5-17 years with multiple sclerosis. V and J are TRBV5-1 and TRBJ2-1; 10 bases match TRBD2. The CDR3 DNA is TGCGCCAGCAGCCCAGGGACTAGCGATAGTAATGAGCAGTTCTTC. As protein: CASSPGTSDSNEQFF.